Sequencing of this TCR beta chain was carried out in a study of identical twins. The CDR3 consists of 14 residues. The V gene lost 5 bases and the J gene lost 4 bases, with 14 bases spanning the gap. Germline CDR1 MNHNY, CDR2 SVGAGI (reference sequence). One entry per CDR3 protein results from TCRdb running MiXCR on the 5' RACE reads. This table has roughly 690,000 distinct CDR3 sequences, 20% to 25% appearing once. This clonotype was observed at least ten times. These data were also filed under a second study, of T cells expressing NK-cell markers. That work contributes: The eight sequenced donors comprised seven who were HCMV-seropositive and one who was seronegative. HCMV specificity of the expanded NKG2C+ T cell clones stayed unclear.

The sequencing sample was made of PBMCs. The chain employs TRBV6-6 and TRBJ1-2; perhaps TRBD1 as D (5 bases). This receptor was obtained from a woman under 30 in good health. CDR3 sequence: CASSPGGGVYGYTF. The CDR3 coding sequence is TGTGCCAGCAGTCCCGGGGGGGGAGTCTATGGCTACACCTTC.